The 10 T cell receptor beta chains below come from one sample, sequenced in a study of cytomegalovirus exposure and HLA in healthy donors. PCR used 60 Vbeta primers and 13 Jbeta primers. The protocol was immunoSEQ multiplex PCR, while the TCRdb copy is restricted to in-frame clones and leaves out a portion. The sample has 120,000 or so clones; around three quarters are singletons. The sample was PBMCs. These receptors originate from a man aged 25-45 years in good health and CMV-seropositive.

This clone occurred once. The CDR3 protein is CASSPRGMGTGELFF. The CDR3 region has the DNA TGTGCCAGCTCACCAAGGGGAATGGGCACCGGGGAGCTGTTTTTT. This rearrangement joins TRBV18 to TRBJ2-2; D may be TRBD1 (5 bases). Trimming stripped 2 bases from V and 4 bases from J, with 11 bases between. The length of the CDR3 is 15 residues. From germline, CDR1 is KGHSH and CDR2 LQKENI.

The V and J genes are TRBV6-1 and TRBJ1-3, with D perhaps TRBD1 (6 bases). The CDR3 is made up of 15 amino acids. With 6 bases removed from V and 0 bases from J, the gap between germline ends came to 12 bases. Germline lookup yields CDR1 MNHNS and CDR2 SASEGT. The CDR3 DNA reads TGTGCCAGCAGCGGACAGCCTTTCTCTGGAAACACCATATATTTT. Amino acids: CASSGQPFSGNTIYF.

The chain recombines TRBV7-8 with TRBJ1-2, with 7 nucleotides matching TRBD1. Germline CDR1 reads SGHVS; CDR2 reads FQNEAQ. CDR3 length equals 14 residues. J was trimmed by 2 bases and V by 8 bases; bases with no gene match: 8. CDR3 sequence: CASGNRGRNYGYTF. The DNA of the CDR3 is TGTGCCAGCGGCAACAGGGGACGCAACTATGGCTACACCTTC.

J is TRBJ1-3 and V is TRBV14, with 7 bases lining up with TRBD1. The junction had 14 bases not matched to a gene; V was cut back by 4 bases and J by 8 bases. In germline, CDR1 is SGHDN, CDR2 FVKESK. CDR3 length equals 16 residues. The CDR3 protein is CASSPTLGTEADTIYF. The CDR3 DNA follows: TGTGCCAGCAGCCCCACCCTAGGGACAGAGGCGGACACCATATATTTT.

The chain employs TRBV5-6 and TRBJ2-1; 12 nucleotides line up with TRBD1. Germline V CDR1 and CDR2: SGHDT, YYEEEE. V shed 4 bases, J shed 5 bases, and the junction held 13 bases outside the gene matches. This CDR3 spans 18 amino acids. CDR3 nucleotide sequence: TGTGCCAGCAGCCCCCCCCGGGACAGGGGGCTAGGGCACAATGAGCAGTTCTTC. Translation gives CASSPPRDRGLGHNEQFF.

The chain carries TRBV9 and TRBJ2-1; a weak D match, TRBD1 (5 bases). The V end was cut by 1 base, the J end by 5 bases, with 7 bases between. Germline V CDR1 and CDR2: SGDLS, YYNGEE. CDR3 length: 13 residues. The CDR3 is CASSVSRDNEQFF. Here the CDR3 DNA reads TGTGCCAGCAGCGTATCCAGGGACAATGAGCAGTTCTTC. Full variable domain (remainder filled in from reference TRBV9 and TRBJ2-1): DSGVTQTPKHLITATGQRVTLRCSPRSGDLSVYWYQQSLDQGLQFLIQYYNGEERAKGNILERFSAQQFPDLHSELNLSSLELGDSALYFCASSVSRDNEQFFGPGTRLTVL.

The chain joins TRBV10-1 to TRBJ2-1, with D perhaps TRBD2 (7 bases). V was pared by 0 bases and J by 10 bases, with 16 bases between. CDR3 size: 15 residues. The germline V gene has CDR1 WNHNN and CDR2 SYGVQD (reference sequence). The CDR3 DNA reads TGCGCCAGCAGTGAGTCTGGCGGGGGCCCAAGGGAGCAGTTCTTC. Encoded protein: CASSESGGGPREQFF.

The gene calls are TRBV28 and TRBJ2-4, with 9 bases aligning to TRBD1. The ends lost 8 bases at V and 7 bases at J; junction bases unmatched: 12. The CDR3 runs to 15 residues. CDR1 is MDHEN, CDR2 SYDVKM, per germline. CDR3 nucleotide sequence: TGTGCCAGCTCCCGGGCCGGGACAGGGTCGAACATTCAGTACTTC. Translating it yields CASSRAGTGSNIQYF.

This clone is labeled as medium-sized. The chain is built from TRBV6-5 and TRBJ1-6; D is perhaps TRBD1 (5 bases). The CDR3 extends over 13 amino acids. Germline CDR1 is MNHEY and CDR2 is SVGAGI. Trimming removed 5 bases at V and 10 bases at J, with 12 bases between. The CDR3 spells CASSGTSESPLHF. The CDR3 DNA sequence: TGTGCCAGCAGTGGGACTTCGGAGTCACCCCTCCACTTT.

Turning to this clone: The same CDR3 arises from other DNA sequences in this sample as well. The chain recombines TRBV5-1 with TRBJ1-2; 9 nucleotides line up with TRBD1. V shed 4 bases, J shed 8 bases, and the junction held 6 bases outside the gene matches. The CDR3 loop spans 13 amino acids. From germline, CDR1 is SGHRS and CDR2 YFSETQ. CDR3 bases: TGCGCCAGCAGCCCGGGACAGGGAGGCGGCTACACCTTC. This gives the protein CASSPGQGGGYTF. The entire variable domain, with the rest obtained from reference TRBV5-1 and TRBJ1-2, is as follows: KAGVTQTPRYLIKTRGQQVTLSCSPISGHRSVSWYQQTPGQGLQFLFEYFSETQRNKGNFPGRFSGRQFSNSRSEMNVSTLELGDSALYLCASSPGQGGGYTFGSGTRLTVV.